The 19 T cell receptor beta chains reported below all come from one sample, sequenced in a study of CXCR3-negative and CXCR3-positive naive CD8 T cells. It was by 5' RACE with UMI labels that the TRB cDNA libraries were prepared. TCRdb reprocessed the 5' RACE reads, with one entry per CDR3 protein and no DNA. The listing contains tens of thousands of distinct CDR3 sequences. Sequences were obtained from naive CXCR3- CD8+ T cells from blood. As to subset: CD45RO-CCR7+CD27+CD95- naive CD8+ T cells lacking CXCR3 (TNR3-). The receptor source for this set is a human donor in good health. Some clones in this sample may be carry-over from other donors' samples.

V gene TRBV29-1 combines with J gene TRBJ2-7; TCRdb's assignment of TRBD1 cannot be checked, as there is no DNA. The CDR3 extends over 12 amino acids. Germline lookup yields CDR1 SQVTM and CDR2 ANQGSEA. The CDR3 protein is CSASGTGFEQYF.

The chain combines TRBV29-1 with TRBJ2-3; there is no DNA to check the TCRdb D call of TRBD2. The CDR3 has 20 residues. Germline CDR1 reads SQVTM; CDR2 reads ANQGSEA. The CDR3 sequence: CSVEDPRPSLAGSLTDTQYF.

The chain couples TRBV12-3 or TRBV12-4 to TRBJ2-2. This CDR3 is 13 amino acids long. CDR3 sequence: CASSLRVEGELFF.

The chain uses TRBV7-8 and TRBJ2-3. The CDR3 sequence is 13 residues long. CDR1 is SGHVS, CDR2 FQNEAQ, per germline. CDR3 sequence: CASSLVNGDTQYF. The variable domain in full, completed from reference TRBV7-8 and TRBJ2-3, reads GAGVSQSPRYKVAKRGQDVALRCDPISGHVSLFWYQQALGQGPEFLTYFQNEAQLDKSGLPSDRFFAERPEGSVSTLKIQRTQQEDSAVYLCASSLVNGDTQYFGPGTRLTVL.

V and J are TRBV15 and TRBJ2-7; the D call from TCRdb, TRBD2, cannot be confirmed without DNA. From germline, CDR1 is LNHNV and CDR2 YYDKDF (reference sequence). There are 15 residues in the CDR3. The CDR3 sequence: CATSSSGWQGGEQYF.

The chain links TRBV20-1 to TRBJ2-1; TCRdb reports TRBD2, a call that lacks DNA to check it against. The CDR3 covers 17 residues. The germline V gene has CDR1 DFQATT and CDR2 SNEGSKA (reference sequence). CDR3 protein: CSASTTSGGTSYNEQFF.

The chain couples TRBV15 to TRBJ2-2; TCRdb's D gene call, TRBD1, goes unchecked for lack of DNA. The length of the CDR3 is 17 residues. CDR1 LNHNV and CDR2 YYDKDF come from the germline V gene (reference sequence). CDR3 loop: CATSSPPRTDLNGELFF.

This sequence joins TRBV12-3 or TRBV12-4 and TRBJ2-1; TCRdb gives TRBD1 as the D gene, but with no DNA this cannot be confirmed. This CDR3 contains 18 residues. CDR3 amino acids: CASSLSKGGPASYNEQFF.

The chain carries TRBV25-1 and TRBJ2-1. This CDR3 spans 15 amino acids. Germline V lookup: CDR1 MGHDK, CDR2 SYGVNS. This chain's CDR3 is CASSDRRGPYNEQFF.

The chain's CDR3 is CASAETESSYEQYF. The chain uses TRBV25-1 and TRBJ2-7. This CDR3 has 14 amino acids. The V gene's germline CDR1 is MGHDK and CDR2 SYGVNS.

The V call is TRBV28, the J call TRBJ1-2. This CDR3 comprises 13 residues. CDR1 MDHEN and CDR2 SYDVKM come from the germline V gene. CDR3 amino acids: CASSLTWGYGYTF.

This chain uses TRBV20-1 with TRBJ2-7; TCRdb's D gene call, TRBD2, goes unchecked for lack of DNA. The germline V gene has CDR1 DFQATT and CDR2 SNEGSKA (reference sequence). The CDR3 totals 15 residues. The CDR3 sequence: CSALYVEPLLYEQYF.

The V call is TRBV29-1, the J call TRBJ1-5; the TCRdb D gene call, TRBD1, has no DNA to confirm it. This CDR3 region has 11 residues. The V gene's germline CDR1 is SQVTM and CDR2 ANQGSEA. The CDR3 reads CSVVWDREQHF.

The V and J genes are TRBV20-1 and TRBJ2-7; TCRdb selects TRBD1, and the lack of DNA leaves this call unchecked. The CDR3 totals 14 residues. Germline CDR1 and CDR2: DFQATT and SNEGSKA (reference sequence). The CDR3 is CSATSTGVAYEQYF.

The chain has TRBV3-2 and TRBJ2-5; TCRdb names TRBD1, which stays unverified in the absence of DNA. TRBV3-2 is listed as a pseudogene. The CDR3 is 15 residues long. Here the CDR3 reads CASSVKTEKWETQYF.

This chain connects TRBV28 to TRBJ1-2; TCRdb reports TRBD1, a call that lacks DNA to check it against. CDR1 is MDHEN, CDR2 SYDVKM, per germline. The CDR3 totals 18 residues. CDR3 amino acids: CASSSQKTYRITNYGYTF.

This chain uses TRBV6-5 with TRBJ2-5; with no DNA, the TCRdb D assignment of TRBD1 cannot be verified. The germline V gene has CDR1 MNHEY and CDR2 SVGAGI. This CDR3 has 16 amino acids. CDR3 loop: CASSRTHRDPQETQYF.

The CDR3 sequence: CASSIVGIEYNNEQFF. This chain joins TRBV19 and TRBJ2-1. Germline V CDR1 and CDR2: LNHDA, SQIVND (reference sequence). This CDR3 has 16 residues.

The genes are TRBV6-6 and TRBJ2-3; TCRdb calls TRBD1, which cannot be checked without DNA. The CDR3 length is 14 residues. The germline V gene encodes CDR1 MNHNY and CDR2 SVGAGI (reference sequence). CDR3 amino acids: CASSHGTGSDTQYF.